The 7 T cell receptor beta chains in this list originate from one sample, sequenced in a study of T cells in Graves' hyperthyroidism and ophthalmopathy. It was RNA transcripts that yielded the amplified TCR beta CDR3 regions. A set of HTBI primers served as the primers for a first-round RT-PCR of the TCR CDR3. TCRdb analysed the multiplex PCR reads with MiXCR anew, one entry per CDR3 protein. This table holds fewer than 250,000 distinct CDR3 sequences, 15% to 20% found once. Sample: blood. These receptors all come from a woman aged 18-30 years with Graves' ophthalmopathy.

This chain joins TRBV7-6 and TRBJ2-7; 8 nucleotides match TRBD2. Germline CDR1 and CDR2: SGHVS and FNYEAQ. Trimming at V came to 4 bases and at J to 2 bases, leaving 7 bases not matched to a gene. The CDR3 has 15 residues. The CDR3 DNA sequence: TGTGCCAGCAGCTACCGCGGGGGGACTGCCTACGAGCAGTACTTC. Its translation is CASSYRGGTAYEQYF.

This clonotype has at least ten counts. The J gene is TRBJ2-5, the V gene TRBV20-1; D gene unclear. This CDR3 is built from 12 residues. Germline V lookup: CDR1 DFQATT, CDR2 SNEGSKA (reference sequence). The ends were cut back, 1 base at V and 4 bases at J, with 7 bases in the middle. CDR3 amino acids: CSARGEVETQYF. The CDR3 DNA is TGCAGTGCTAGAGGTGAAGTAGAGACCCAGTACTTC.

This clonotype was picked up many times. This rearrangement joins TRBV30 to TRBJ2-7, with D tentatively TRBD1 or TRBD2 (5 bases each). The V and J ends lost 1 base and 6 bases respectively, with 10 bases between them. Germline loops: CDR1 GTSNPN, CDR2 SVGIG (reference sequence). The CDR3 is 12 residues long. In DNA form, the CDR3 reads TGTGCCTGGAGTGGGGGGTGGGGCGAGCAGTACTTC. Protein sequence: CAWSGGWGEQYF.

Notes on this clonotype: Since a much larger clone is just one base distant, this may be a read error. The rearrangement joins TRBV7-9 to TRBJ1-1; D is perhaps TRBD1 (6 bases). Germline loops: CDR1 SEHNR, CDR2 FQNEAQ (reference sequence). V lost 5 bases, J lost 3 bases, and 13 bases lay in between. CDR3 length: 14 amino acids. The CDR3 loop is CASSPAGHHTEAFF. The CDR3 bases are TGTGCCAGCAGCCCCGCGGGACACCACACTGAAGCTTTCTTT.

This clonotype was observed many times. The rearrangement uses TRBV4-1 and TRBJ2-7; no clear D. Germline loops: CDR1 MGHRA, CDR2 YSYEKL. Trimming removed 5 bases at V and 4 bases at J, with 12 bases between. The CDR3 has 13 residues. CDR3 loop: CASSARASYEQYF. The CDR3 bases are TGCGCCAGCAGCGCTAGGGCGTCTTACGAGCAGTACTTC.

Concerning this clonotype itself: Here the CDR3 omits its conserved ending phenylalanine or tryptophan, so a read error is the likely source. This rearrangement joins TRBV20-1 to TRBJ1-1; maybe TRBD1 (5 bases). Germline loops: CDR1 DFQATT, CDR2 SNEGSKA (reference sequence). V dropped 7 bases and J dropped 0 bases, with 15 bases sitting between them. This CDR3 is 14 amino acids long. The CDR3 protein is CSGTSWGMNTEAFS. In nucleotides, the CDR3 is TGCAGTGGTACGTCCTGGGGGATGAACACTGAAGCTTTCTCT.

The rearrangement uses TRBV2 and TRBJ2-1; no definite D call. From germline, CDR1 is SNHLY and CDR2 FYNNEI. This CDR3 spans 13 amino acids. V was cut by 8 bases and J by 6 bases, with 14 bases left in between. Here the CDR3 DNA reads TGTGCCAGCTTGAGTCAGATCGGCAATGAGCAGTTCTTC. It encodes CASLSQIGNEQFF.